The sequence of this T cell receptor beta chain was determined in a study of regulatory T cells in long-lasting Graves disease. The germline V gene encodes CDR1 MGHRA and CDR2 YSYEKL. V was pared by 0 bases and J by 0 bases, with 20 bases of the junction left unmatched. The CDR3 totals 21 residues. In building TCR beta libraries, iRepertoire HTBI primers were used together with Arm-PCR of CDR3 regions. TCRdb fed the multiplex PCR reads into MiXCR, producing one record per CDR3 protein. The table lists 500,000 to 800,000 distinct CDR3 sequences, around 30% of them singletons. Time point noted: persistent/refractory GD, antithyroid drugs over 5 years with positive TRAb. PBMC-derived RNA was used for the TCR library.

The material was peripheral blood mononuclear cells (PBMCs), obtained when the disease was refractory, from a patient treated with antithyroid drugs. V gene TRBV4-1 combines with J gene TRBJ2-7; 7 bases align to TRBD2. The receptor was isolated from a female donor with Graves disease. The CDR3 loop reads CASSQDEGPAWREWISYEQYF. CDR3 nucleotide sequence: TGCGCCAGCAGCCAAGATGAAGGTCCTGCCTGGCGGGAGTGGATCTCCTACGAGCAGTACTTC.